A selection of T cell receptor beta chains follows, all from one sample in a study of blood T cell repertoires in COVID-19. Profiling relied on immunoSEQ multiplex PCR, and the TCRdb table lists in-frame clones only, not all of them. The table shows 300,000 to 350,000 clones, with about 90% occurring only once. The material sequenced was PBMCs or T cells enriched from blood (not recorded which). These receptors all come from a woman in her twenties or thirties who had recovered from COVID-19. Each CDR3 is given with its conserved first and last residue. The D gene is left open where the match is weak. A row's size may be missing; if present it is once, few, many or a size class.

abundance	d_gene	v_gene	j_gene	CDR3nt	CDR3aa
-	-	TRBV28	TRBJ1-2	TGTGCCAGCAGTTTATTACTCTATGGCTACACCTTC	CASSLLLYGYTF
-	TRBD2	TRBV6-5	TRBJ2-5	TGTGCCAGCAGTTACCACGGGGGAGGGGAGACCCAGTACTTC	CASSYHGGGETQYF
-	-	TRBV30	TRBJ2-4	TGTGCCTGGAGTTGGGCGAACATTCAGTACTTC	CAWSWANIQYF
-	TRBD1	TRBV7-7	TRBJ2-1	TGTGCTAGCAGCTTAGGACAGGGCACCTACAATGAGCAGTTCTTC	CASSLGQGTYNEQFF
-	TRBD2	TRBV9	TRBJ2-5	TGTGCCAGCAGCGTAGGCGGGAGCCAAGGAGGAGAGACCCAGTACTTC	CASSVGGSQGGETQYF
-	TRBD1	TRBV6-5	TRBJ1-2	TGTGCCAGCAGTTATGGGACAGGGCCTGGGTATGGCTACACCTTC	CASSYGTGPGYGYTF
-	-	TRBV2	TRBJ1-1	TGTGCCAGCAGCCCACCCAGAGACGGGACTGAAGCTTTCTTT	CASSPPRDGTEAFF
-	-	TRBV24-1	TRBJ1-1	TGTGCCACCAGGATGAACAGGGACACTGAAGCTTTCTTT	CATRMNRDTEAFF
-	TRBD1	TRBV7-3	TRBJ2-7	TGTGCCAGCAGCTTAGGGGACAGGGACTCCTACGAGCAGTACTTC	CASSLGDRDSYEQYF
-	-	TRBV9	TRBJ1-5	TGTGCCAGCAGCGGGGGGCAGGGTAATCAGCCCCAGCATTTT	CASSGGQGNQPQHF
-	TRBD2	TRBV6-5	TRBJ2-7	TGTGCCAGCAGTTACGCGGGACTAGCGGGACCCTACGAGCAGTACTTC	CASSYAGLAGPYEQYF
-	-	TRBV4-1	TRBJ2-4	TGCGCCAGCAGCCAACCCTCCTTGACTAGACCCCAAGCCAAAAACATTCAGTACTTC	CASSQPSLTRPQAKNIQYF
once	-	TRBV7-2	TRBJ1-1	TGTGCCAGCAGCTTATCGGCAAGGGGGGCTTTCTTT	CASSLSARGAFF
-	-	TRBV28	TRBJ2-7	TGTGCCAGCAGTCCGCCCAGCGGAAGAGCCACCTACGAGCAGTACTTC	CASSPPSGRATYEQYF
-	TRBD1	TRBV5-1	TRBJ2-7	TGCGCCAGCAGCCAGAGGACAGGTGACTACGAGCAGTACTTC	CASSQRTGDYEQYF
-	-	TRBV19	TRBJ1-5	TGTGCCAGTAGTATCCTGCGGATCGGGACTGCGATCCAGCCCCAGCATTTT	CASSILRIGTAIQPQHF
-	-	TRBV27	TRBJ2-5	TGTGCCAGCAGTCTAAACAGGGTTGAGACCCAGTACTTC	CASSLNRVETQYF
-	-	TRBV6-6	TRBJ2-7	TGTGCCAGCAGAGAACTCTACGAGCAGTACTTC	CASRELYEQYF
-	TRBD2	TRBV9	TRBJ2-1	TGTGCCAGCAGCACCCGAAGGGTAGCGGGAGACAATGAGCAGTTCTTC	CASSTRRVAGDNEQFF
-	TRBD1	TRBV30	TRBJ1-1	TGTGCCTGGACGGGACAGGGGTTAACTGAAGCTTTCTTT	CAWTGQGLTEAFF
-	TRBD2	TRBV5-4	TRBJ2-3	TGTGCCAGCAGAGGGCGGGAGGGTACGCAGTATTTT	CASRGREGTQYF
-	-	TRBV7-6	TRBJ2-7	TGTGCCAGCAGCTTAGCGGGGAGAGCCGAGCAGTACTTC	CASSLAGRAEQYF
-	TRBD1	TRBV7-9	TRBJ2-1	TGTGCCAGCAGCCTCCCCAGGGGGCGGGTGCCCTACAATGAGCAGTTCTTC	CASSLPRGRVPYNEQFF
-	-	TRBV12-3/TRBV12-4	TRBJ2-5	TGTGCCAGCAGTTCTAGCGCCCAAGAGACCCAGTACTTC	CASSSSAQETQYF
few	-	TRBV7-6	TRBJ2-7	TGTGCCAGCAGCTTTGGGCAGATCGACGAGCAGTACTTC	CASSFGQIDEQYF